What follows are 12 T cell receptor beta chains derived from one specimen sequenced in a study of cytomegalovirus exposure and HLA in healthy donors. 13 Jbeta primers and 60 Vbeta primers were used for the PCR. TCRdb keeps only in-frame clones here, not all; method: immunoSEQ multiplex PCR. The table includes about 89,000 clones, 86% detected once. Sequenced input: PBMCs. Receptor source: a man aged 30-40 years in good health and CMV-seropositive.

The rearrangement uses TRBV29-1 and TRBJ2-7, with D possibly being TRBD1 (6 bases). This CDR3 is 13 amino acids long. V lost 7 bases to trimming and J lost 0 bases, with 13 bases between them. Per germline, CDR1 SQVTM and CDR2 ANQGSEA. CDR3 sequence: CSARTADSYEQYF. The CDR3 DNA follows: TGCAGCGCCCGGACAGCAGACTCCTACGAGCAGTACTTC.

The sample holds one count of this clone. The CDR3 DNA reads as TGTGCCAGCAGTTTATCGGCGGTGGCAGGGCGGCTTCAGCCCCAGCATTTT. Residues: CASSLSAVAGRLQPQHF. V is TRBV27 and J is TRBJ1-5; a possible D gene is TRBD1 (5 bases). This CDR3 region has 17 residues. Germline V gene data show CDR1 as MNHEY and CDR2 as SMNVEV (reference sequence). Trimming stripped 0 bases from V and 6 bases from J, with 18 bases between.

This sequence joins TRBV5-1 and TRBJ2-5, with 7 bases identical to TRBD1. The better agreement between TRBJ2-7 and the DNA end casts doubt on the J call. This CDR3 spans 15 amino acids. The V gene's germline CDR1 is SGHRS and CDR2 YFSETQ. The CDR3 DNA reads TGCGCCAGCAGCACCCGGACAGGAACCCTAGGCGAGCAGTACTTC. Translation: CASSTRTGTLGEQYF.

The CDR3 loop is CSVPGLTGEQYF. In DNA form, the CDR3 reads TGCAGCGTCCCCGGACTCACGGGAGAGCAGTACTTC. This rearrangement joins TRBV29-1 to TRBJ2-7; a possible D gene is TRBD2 (5 bases). The V gene lost 6 bases and the J gene lost 7 bases, with 16 bases spanning the gap. The CDR3 is 12 amino acids. Looked up from germline, CDR1 is SQVTM and CDR2 is ANQGSEA.

The chain is built from TRBV21-1 and TRBJ2-5; TRBD2 is the table's D call, not checked against the DNA. TRBV21-1 is a documented pseudogene. CDR3 length: 15 residues. CDR3 in DNA: TGTGCCAGCAGCAAAAACGGGGTGCCGCGGGAGACCCAGTACTTC. It yields the protein CASSKNGVPRETQYF.

J is TRBJ2-7 and V is TRBV5-5; 7 bases fit TRBD2. The CDR3 runs 15 residues. J was trimmed by 5 bases and V by 2 bases; bases with no gene match: 10. Germline CDR1 is SGHKS and CDR2 is YYEKEE (reference sequence). The CDR3 DNA follows: TGTGCCAGCAGCTTTATTGCTGGCACTAGCGACGAGCAGTACTTC. Protein sequence: CASSFIAGTSDEQYF.

The gene calls are TRBV7-9 and TRBJ2-7; 12 nucleotides match TRBD1. Trimming took 3 bases from V and 7 from J; bases not matched to a gene: 7. The CDR3 is 15 residues long. The germline CDR1 and CDR2 sequences are SEHNR and FQNEAQ (reference sequence). In DNA form, the CDR3 reads TGTGCCAGCAGCTTGGGGACAGGGGGCTTCAAGGAGCAGTACTTC. It codes for CASSLGTGGFKEQYF.

This clone appeared a single time. The chain uses TRBV5-5 and TRBJ2-3, with a possible D match to TRBD1 (6 bases). CDR3 length equals 14 residues. CDR1 SGHKS and CDR2 YYEKEE come from the germline V gene (reference sequence). The ends were cut back, 4 bases at V and 7 bases at J, with 16 bases in the middle. The DNA of the CDR3 is TGTGCCAGCAGCCCCCGGCAGGGGCCCAATACGCAGTATTTT. Its translation: CASSPRQGPNTQYF.

This clone was seen only a few times. The gene calls are TRBV9 and TRBJ2-2, with 7 bases identical to TRBD1. Germline V gene lookup returns CDR1 SGDLS and CDR2 YYNGEE. CDR3 length: 17 amino acids. V trimming: 2 bases; J trimming: 5 bases; junction bases outside the gene matches: 12. The CDR3 DNA follows: TGTGCCAGCAGCGTGAGAGACAGGGTTCTTAGGACCGGGGAGCTGTTTTTT. Encoded protein: CASSVRDRVLRTGELFF.

The CDR3 sequence is CASSLPGQLNEKLFF. DNA for the CDR3: TGTGCCAGCAGCCTTCCCGGACAGCTTAATGAAAAACTGTTTTTT. The V call is TRBV14, the J call TRBJ1-4; maybe TRBD1 (6 bases). Trimming pared 4 bases from V and 4 bases from J, leaving 13 bases between. In germline, CDR1 is SGHDN, CDR2 FVKESK. The CDR3 spans 15 residues.

The V gene is TRBV27, the J gene TRBJ1-5; weak D call: TRBD1 (6 bases). The CDR3 has 15 residues. Germline V gene data show CDR1 as MNHEY and CDR2 as SMNVEV (reference sequence). Trimming took 5 bases from V and 4 from J, leaving 15 bases between them. The CDR3 bases are TGTGCCAGCAGTCCCACGGGGGGGGCTAATCAGCCCCAGCATTTT. It yields the protein CASSPTGGANQPQHF.

This clone appeared a single time. V gene TRBV5-1 combines with J gene TRBJ2-7; 8 bases align to TRBD2. The CDR3 is made up of 17 amino acids. The V gene's germline CDR1 is SGHRS and CDR2 YFSETQ. V was clipped by 4 bases and J by 5 bases; unmatched bases: 17. The CDR3 bases are TGCGCCAGCAGCCCAGATCGCGGGAGGACGTTTCGCGACGAGCAGTACTTC. As protein: CASSPDRGRTFRDEQYF.